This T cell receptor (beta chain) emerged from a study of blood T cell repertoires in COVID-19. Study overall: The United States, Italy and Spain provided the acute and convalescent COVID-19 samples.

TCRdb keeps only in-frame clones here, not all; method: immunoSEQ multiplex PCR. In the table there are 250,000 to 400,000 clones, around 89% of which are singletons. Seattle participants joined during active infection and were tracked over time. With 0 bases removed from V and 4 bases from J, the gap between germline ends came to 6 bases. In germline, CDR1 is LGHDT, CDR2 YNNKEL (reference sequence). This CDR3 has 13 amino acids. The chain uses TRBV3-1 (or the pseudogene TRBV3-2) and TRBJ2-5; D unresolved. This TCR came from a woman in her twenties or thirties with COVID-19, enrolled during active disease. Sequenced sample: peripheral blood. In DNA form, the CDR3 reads TGTGCCAGCAGCCAAGAGTCTAGAGAGACCCAGTACTTC. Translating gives CASSQESRETQYF.